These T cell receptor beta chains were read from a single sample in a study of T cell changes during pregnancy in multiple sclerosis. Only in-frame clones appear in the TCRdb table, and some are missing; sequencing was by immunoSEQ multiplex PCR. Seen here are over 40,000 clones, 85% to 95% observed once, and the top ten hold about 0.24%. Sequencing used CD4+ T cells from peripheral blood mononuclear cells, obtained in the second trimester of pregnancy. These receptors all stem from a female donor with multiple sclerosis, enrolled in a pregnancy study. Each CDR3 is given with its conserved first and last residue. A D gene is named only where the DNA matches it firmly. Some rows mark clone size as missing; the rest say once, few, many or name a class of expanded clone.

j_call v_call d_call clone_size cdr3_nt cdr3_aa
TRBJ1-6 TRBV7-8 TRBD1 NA TGTGCCAGCATCAAAAAAGCCCGGGACAGGGATAATTCACCCCTCCACTTT CASIKKARDRDNSPLHF
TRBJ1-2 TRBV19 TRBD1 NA TGTGCCAGTAGTACCGGGACAGAGTCGATCTCCTATGGCTACACCTTC CASSTGTESISYGYTF
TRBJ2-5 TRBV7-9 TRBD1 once TGTGCCAGCAGTCTTGACAGGGGAAAGACCCAGTACTTC CASSLDRGKTQYF
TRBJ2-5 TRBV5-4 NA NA TGTGCCAGCAGCCTACAGGGTCAAGAGACCCAGTACTTC CASSLQGQETQYF
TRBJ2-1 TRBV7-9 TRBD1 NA TGTGCCAGCAGCTCCGGACAGGGGGCTTACCATGAGCAGTTCTTC CASSSGQGAYHEQFF
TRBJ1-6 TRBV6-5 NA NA TGTGCCAGCAGACCCCCTAGGACCTATAATTCACCCCTCCACTTT CASRPPRTYNSPLHF
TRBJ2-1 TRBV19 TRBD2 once TGTGCCAGTAGACATCTTTGGACTAGCGGGGGGGATGAGCAGTTCTTC CASRHLWTSGGDEQFF
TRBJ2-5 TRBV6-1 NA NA TGTGCCAGCAGGGGGGGGACCCAGTACTTC CASRGGTQYF
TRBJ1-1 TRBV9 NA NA TGTGCCAGCAGCGTAGTAGGGGCTACTGAAGCTTTCTTT CASSVVGATEAFF
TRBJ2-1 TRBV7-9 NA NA TGTGCCACCCGTCCCGGACAGTGGGCCTACAATGAGCAGTTCTTC CATRPGQWAYNEQFF
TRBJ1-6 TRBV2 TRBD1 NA TGTGCCAGCAGTGGACAGGGGAGGAATTCACCCCTCCACTTT CASSGQGRNSPLHF
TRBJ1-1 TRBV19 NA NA TGTGCCAGTAGTATAGGTCTGGCGAACACTGAAGCTTTCTTT CASSIGLANTEAFF
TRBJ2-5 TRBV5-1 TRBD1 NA TGCGCCAGCAAGGGCCTGACAGGGGGCCCGGAGACCCAGTACTTC CASKGLTGGPETQYF
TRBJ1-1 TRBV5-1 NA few TGCGCCAGCAGCTCACAGAAATTCGATTTCACTGAAGCTTTCTTT CASSSQKFDFTEAFF
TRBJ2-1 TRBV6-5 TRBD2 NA TGTGCCAGCAGCTACGGGGGCGGGAGGGCCGAAAATGAGCAGTTCTTC CASSYGGGRAENEQFF
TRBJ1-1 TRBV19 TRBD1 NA TGTGCCAGTACAAGAGACAGGGTGAACACTGAAGCTTTCTTT CASTRDRVNTEAFF
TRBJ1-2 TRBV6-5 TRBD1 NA TGTGCCAGCAGGCAAGGGACAGGGGGAAAGGATGGCTACACCTTC CASRQGTGGKDGYTF
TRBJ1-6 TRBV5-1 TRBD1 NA TGCGCCAGCAGCTTGGGGGACAGGGGGCTGGAAAATTCACCCCTCCACTTT CASSLGDRGLENSPLHF
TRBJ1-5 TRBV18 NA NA TGTGCCACCGCCGTGGGGGGGCCGGATCAGCCCCAGCATTTT CATAVGGPDQPQHF
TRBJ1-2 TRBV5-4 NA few TGTGCCAGCAGCGGACGGGACACCTATGGCTACACCTTC CASSGRDTYGYTF
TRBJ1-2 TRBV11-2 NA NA TGTGCCAGCAGCCCGGACACCCTTGACTATGGCTACACCTTC CASSPDTLDYGYTF
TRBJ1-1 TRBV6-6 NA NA TGTGCCAGCAGCCTGTCGAACACTGAAGCTTTCTTT CASSLSNTEAFF